This TCR beta chain came from a study of blood T cells in healthy people across ages. This clonotype was counted ten times or more. Its specificity is unknown. A second about 6 to 12 cycle PCR used barcoded and J-beta primers. Template switching added a 12-random-nucleotide identifier to every cDNA molecule. TCRdb re-analysed the 5' RACE reads in MiXCR, keeping a single row per CDR3 protein. Among about 580,000 distinct CDR3 sequences listed, 40% to 55% were seen once. General observations from the study: Strongly correlated with naive T cell percentage was TCR beta diversity. CMV status of donors was unknown, possibly confounding expanded clonotype changes.

Trimming took off 5 bases at V and 3 bases at J, with 13 bases between the two ends. The length of the CDR3 is 14 residues. The V gene's germline CDR1 is MNHNY and CDR2 SVGAGI (reference sequence). Peripheral blood samples of 9 to 10 milliliters were drawn from each donor. The specimen sequenced was blood. The V call is TRBV6-6, the J call TRBJ1-1; possibly TRBD1 for D (5 bases). This clonotype originated in a man older than 75 in good health. The CDR3 bases are TGTGCCAGCAGTCCCCAGGGAGGGGACACTGAAGCTTTCTTT. Translating it yields CASSPQGGDTEAFF.